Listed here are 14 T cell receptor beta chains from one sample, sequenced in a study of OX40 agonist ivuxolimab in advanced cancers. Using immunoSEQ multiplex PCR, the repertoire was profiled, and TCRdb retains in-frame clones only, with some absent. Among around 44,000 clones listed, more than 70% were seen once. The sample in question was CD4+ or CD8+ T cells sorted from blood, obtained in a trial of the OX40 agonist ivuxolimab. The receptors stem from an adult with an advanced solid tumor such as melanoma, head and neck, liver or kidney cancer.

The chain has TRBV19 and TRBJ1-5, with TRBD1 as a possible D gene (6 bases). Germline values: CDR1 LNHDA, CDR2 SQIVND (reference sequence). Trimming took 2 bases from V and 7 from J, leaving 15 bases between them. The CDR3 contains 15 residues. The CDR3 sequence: CASSIRQGKGQPQHF. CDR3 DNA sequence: TGTGCCAGTAGTATACGGCAGGGGAAAGGGCAGCCCCAGCATTTT.

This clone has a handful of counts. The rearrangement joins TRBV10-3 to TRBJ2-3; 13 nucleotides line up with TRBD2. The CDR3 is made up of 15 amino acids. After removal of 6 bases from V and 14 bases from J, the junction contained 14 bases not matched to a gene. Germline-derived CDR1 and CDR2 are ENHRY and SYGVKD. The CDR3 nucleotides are TGTGCCATCAGGCGGACTAGCGGGGGTGGCAGTCTTTGGTATTTT. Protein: CAIRRTSGGGSLWYF.

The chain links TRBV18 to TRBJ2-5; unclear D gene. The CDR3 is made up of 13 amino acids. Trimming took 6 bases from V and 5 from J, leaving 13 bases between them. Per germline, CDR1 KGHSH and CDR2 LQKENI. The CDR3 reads CASSQNPRETQYF. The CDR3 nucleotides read TGTGCCAGCTCTCAAAACCCCAGGGAGACCCAGTACTTC. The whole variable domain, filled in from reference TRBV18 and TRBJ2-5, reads NAGVMQNPRHLVRRRGQEARLRCSPMKGHSHVYWYRQLPEEGLKFMVYLQKENIIDESGMPKERFSAEFPKEGPSILRIQQVVRGDSAAYFCASSQNPRETQYFGPGTRLLVL.

CDR3 nucleotide sequence: TGTGCCAGCAGCTTAGGTGCTAGCTATAGCGAGACCCAGTACTTC. Protein sequence: CASSLGASYSETQYF. The chain uses TRBV11-2 and TRBJ2-5, with a tentative D call TRBD2 (5 bases). CDR1 and CDR2 (germline): SGHAT, FQNNGV. The CDR3 has 15 residues. The ends were cut back, 1 base at V and 5 bases at J, with 14 bases in the middle.

Here the CDR3 DNA reads TGTGCCAGCAGTCCTTGGGGCGGGGACAGGGAGACAGATACGCAGTATTTT. Amino acid sequence: CASSPWGGDRETDTQYF. This chain connects TRBV21-1 to TRBJ2-3; the table names TRBD1, a call not compared with the DNA. TRBV21-1 is noted as a pseudogene. This CDR3 spans 17 amino acids.

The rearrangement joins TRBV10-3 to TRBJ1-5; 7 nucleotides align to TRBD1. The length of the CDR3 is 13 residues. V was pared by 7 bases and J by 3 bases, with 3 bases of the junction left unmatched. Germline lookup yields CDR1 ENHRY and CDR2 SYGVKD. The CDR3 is CAIKGTDNQPQHF. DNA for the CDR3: TGTGCCATCAAGGGGACAGACAATCAGCCCCAGCATTTT.

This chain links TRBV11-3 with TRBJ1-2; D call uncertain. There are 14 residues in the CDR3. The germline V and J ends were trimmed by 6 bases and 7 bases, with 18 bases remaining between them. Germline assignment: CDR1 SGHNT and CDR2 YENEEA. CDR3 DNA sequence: TGTGCCAGCAGTCTCGGGCCGCCAGCGCCTGGCTACACCTTC. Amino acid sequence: CASSLGPPAPGYTF.

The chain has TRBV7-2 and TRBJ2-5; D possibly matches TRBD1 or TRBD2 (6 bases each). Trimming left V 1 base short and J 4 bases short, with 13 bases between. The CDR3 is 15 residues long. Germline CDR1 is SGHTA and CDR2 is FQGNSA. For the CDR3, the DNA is TGTGCCAGCAGCTTAGTTGTAGGGGGAGGAGAGACCCAGTACTTC. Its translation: CASSLVVGGGETQYF.

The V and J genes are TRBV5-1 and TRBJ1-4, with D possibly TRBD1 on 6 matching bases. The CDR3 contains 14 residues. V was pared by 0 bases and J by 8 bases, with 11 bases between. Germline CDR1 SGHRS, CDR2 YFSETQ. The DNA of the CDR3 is TGCGCCAGCAGCTTGGGGGCAGGGGAAGAAAAACTGTTTTTT. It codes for CASSLGAGEEKLFF.

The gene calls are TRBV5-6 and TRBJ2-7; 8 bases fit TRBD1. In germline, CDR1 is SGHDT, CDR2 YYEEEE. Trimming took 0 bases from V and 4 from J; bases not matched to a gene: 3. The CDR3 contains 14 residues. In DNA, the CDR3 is TGTGCCAGCAGCTTGGGGACAGGGTATTACGAGCAGTACTTC. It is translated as CASSLGTGYYEQYF.

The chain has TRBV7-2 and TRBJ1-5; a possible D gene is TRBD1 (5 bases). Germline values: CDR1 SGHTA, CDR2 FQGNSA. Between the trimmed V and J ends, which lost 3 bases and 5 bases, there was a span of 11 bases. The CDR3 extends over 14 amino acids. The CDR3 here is CASSFGTDYQPQHF. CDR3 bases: TGTGCCAGCAGCTTTGGGACGGATTATCAGCCCCAGCATTTT.

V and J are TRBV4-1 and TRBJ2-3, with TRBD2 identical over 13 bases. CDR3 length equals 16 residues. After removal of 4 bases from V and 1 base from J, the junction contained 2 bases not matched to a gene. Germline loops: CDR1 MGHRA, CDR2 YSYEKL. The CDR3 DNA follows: TGCGCCAGCAGCCGCGGGACTAGCGGGGGCACAGATACGCAGTATTTT. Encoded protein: CASSRGTSGGTDTQYF.

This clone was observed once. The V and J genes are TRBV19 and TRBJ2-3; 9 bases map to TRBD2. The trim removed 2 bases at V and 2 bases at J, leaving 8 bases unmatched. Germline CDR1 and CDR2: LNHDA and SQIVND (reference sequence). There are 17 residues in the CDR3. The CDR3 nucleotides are TGTGCCAGTAGTATAAAGCAGCGGGGGGCCACCACAGATACGCAGTATTTT. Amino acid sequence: CASSIKQRGATTDTQYF.

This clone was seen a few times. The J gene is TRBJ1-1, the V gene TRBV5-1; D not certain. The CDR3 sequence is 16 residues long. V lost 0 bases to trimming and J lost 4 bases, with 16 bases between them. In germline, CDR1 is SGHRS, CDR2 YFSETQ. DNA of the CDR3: TGCGCCAGCAGCTTGGACGGGAATCTCGCCGGCACTGAAGCTTTCTTT. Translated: CASSLDGNLAGTEAFF. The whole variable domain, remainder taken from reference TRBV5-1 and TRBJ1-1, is KAGVTQTPRYLIKTRGQQVTLSCSPISGHRSVSWYQQTPGQGLQFLFEYFSETQRNKGNFPGRFSGRQFSNSRSEMNVSTLELGDSALYLCASSLDGNLAGTEAFFGQGTRLTVV.